This TCR beta chain was profiled in a study of CD8+CD57+ T cells in acquired aplastic anemia. Across the whole study: The mean DNA yield obtained from sorted CD4+ and CD8+ cells came to about 3.2 ug. Study-wide findings and caveats: Comparison of patients with controls identified around 31 shared CD8+ CDR3 sequences. Significant differences in CD8+ Simpson's diversity were not observed between patients and controls.

The patients chosen for sequencing had shown expansion of CD8+CD57+ cells (detected by flow cytometry). Blood was sampled before the patients had received any therapy. Concerning this clonotype: Its antigen remains unknown.

From germline, CDR1 is SGDLS and CDR2 YYNGEE. The junction had 8 bases not matched to a gene; V was cut back by 3 bases and J by 5 bases. The CDR3 has 15 residues. Genomic DNA constituted the template upon which TCR beta VDJ and CDR3 profiling was performed. One entry per CDR3 protein results from TCRdb running MiXCR on the reads. The sample shows about 160,000 distinct CDR3 sequences, around 50% of them seen only once. This chain uses TRBV9 with TRBJ2-7; TRBD1 matches 10 bases. This clonotype was sampled from a human donor with aplastic anemia. Sequencing input: sorted CD4+, CD8+, or CD8+CD57+ T cells (not recorded which) from PBMCs. The DNA of the CDR3 is TGTGCCAGCAGCGGATCGACAGGGGGCGCGGACGAGCAGTACTTC. Translated: CASSGSTGGADEQYF.